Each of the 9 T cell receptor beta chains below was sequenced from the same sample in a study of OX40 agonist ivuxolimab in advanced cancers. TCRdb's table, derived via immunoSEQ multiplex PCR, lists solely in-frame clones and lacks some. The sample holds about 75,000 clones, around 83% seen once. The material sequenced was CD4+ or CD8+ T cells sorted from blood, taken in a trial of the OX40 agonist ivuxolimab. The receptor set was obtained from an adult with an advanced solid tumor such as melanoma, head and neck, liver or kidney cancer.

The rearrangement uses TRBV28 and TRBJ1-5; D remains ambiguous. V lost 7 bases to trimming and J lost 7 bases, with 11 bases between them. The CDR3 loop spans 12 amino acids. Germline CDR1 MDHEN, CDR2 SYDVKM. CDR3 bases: TGTGCCAGCATGGGTTCGAGGCAGCCCCAGCATTTT. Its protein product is CASMGSRQPQHF.

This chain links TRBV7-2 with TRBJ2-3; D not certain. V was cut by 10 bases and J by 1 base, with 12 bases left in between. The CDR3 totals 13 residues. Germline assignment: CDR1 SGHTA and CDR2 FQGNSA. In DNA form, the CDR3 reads TGTGCCATCGAAAAGGCTCGCACAGATACGCAGTATTTT. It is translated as CAIEKARTDTQYF.

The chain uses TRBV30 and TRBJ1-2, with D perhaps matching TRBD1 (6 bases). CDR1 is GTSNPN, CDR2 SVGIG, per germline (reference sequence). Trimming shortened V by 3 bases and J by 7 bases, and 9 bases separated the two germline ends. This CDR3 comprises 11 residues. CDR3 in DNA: TGTGCCTGGAGAGGGGGGGCTGGCTACACCTTC. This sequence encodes CAWRGGAGYTF.

The CDR3 loop reads CASRGQGHPYEQYF. CDR3 DNA sequence: TGTGCCAGCAGGGGACAGGGTCACCCCTACGAGCAGTACTTC. This rearrangement joins TRBV2 to TRBJ2-7; 9 bases line up with TRBD1. Germline V gene lookup returns CDR1 SNHLY and CDR2 FYNNEI. The CDR3 runs to 14 residues. V lost 6 bases, J lost 2 bases, and 5 bases stayed unmatched.

For the CDR3, the DNA is TGTGCCAGCAGCCCCGGGACAGGGAATAGAGAGACCCAGTACTTC. Translating gives CASSPGTGNRETQYF. The chain has TRBV7-9 and TRBJ2-5; 9 bases fit TRBD1. CDR3 length: 15 amino acids. The trim removed 5 bases at V and 4 bases at J, leaving 8 bases unmatched. Per the germline V gene, CDR1 is SEHNR and CDR2 is FQNEAQ (reference sequence). The complete variable domain, with remaining parts taken from reference TRBV7-9 and TRBJ2-5, reads DTGVSQNPRHKITKRGQNVTFRCDPISEHNRLYWYRQTLGQGPEFLTYFQNEAQLEKSRLLSDRFSAERPKGSFSTLEIQRTEQGDSAMYLCASSPGTGNRETQYFGPGTRLLVL.

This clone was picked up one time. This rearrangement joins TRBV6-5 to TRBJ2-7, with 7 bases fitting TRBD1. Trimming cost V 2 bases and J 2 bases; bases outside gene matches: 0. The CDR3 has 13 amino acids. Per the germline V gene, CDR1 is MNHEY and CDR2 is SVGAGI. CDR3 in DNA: TGTGCCAGCAGTTACAGGGGGCCCTACGAGCAGTACTTC. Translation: CASSYRGPYEQYF.

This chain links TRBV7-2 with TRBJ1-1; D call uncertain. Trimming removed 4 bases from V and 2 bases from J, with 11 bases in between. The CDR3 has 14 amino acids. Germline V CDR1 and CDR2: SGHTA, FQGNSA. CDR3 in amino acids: CASSSLGVNTEAFF. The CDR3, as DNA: TGTGCCAGCAGCTCCCTCGGGGTTAACACTGAAGCTTTCTTT.

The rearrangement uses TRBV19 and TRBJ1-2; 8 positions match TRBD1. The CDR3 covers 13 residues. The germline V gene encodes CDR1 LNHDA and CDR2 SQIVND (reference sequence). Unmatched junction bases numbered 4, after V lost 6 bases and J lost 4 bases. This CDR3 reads CASRTTGGYGYTF. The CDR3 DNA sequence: TGTGCCAGTAGGACAACAGGGGGCTATGGCTACACCTTC. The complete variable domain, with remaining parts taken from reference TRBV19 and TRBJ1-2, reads DGGITQSPKYLFRKEGQNVTLSCEQNLNHDAMYWYRQDPGQGLRLIYYSQIVNDFQKGDIAEGYSVSREKKESFPLTVTSAQKNPTAFYLCASRTTGGYGYTFGSGTRLTVV.

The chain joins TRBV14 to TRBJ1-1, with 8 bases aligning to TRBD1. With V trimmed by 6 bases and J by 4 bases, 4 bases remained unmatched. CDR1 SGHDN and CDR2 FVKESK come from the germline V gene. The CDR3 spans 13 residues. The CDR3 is CASRVDRVTEAFF. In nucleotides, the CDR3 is TGTGCCAGCAGGGTGGACAGGGTCACTGAAGCTTTCTTT.